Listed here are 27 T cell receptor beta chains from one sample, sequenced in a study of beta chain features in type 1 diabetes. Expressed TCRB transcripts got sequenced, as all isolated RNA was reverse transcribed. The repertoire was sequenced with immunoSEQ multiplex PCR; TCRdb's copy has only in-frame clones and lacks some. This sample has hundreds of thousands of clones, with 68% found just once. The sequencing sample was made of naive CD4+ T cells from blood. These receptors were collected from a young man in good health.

The CDR3 region has the DNA TGTGCTAGTGGTCTGGCGCATGAGCAGTTCTTC. Residues: CASGLAHEQFF. V usage is TRBV12-5 and J usage is TRBJ2-1; no definite D call. CDR1 is LGHNT and CDR2 is FRNRAP in the germline V gene. The length of the CDR3 is 11 residues. V was pared by 5 bases and J by 8 bases, with 7 bases between.

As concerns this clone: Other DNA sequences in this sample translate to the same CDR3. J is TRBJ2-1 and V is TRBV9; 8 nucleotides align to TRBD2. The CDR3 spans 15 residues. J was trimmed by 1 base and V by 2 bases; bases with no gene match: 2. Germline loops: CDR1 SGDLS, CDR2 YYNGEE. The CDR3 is CASSVSGASYNEQFF. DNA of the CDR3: TGTGCCAGCAGCGTTAGCGGGGCTTCCTACAATGAGCAGTTCTTC.

The CDR3 DNA follows: TGCGCCAGCAGCCAAGGCGCGGGACAGGGGGCCCGTGGCTACACCTTC. Translating it yields CASSQGAGQGARGYTF. The chain employs TRBV4-1 and TRBJ1-2; 12 bases fit TRBD1. This CDR3 comprises 16 residues. CDR1 is MGHRA, CDR2 YSYEKL, per germline. V shed 1 base and J 7 bases; nucleotides not matched to a gene: 7.

The CDR3 coding sequence is TGTGCCAGCAGCGGCCCAGGCAGCCAAGAGACCCAGTACTTC. Protein sequence: CASSGPGSQETQYF. The V gene is TRBV9, the J gene TRBJ2-5; D is undetermined. This CDR3 comprises 14 residues. Germline assignment: CDR1 SGDLS and CDR2 YYNGEE. Trimming stripped 3 bases from V and 1 base from J, with 10 bases between.

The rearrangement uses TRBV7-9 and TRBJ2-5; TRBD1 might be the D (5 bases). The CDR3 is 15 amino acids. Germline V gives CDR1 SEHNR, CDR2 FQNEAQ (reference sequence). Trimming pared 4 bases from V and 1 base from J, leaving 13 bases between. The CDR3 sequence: CASSSTAPLQETQYF. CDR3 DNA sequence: TGTGCCAGCAGCTCGACAGCGCCGCTCCAAGAGACCCAGTACTTC.

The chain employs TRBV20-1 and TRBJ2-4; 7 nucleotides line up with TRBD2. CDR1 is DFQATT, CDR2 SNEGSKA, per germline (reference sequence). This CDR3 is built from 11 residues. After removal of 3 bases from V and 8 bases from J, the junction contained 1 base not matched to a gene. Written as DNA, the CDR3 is TGCAGTGCTAGTCGGGGGGACATTCAGTACTTC. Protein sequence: CSASRGDIQYF.

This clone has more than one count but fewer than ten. CDR3 bases: TGCAGCGCCTCCGGACAGGGCAATGAGCAGTTCTTC. This sequence encodes CSASGQGNEQFF. The rearrangement joins TRBV29-1 to TRBJ2-1, with 8 bases fitting TRBD1. The CDR3 extends over 12 amino acids. The V and J ends lost 7 bases and 6 bases, in that order; junction bases with no gene match: 5. Looked up from germline, CDR1 is SQVTM and CDR2 is ANQGSEA.

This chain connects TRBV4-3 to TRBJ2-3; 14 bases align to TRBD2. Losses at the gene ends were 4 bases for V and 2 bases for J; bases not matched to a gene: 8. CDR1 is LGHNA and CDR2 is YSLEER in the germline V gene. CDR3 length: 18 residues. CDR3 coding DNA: TGCGCCAGCAGCCCCCAGAGGGGACTAGCGGGAGACACAGATACGCAGTATTTT. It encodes CASSPQRGLAGDTDTQYF.

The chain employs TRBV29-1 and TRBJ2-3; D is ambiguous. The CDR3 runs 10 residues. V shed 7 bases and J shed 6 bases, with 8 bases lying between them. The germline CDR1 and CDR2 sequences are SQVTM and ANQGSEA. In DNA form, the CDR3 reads TGCAGCGGGGGTGAGGATACGCAGTATTTT. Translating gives CSGGEDTQYF.

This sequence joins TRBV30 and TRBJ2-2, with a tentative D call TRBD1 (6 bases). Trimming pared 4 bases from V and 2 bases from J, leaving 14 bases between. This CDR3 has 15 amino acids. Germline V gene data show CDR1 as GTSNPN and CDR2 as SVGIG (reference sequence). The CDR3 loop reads CAWTWGQLNTGELFF. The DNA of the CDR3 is TGTGCCTGGACGTGGGGGCAGCTTAACACCGGGGAGCTGTTTTTT.

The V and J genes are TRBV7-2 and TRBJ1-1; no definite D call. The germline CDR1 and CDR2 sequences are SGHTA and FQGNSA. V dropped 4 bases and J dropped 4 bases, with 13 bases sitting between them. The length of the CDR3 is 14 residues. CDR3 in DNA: TGTGCCAGCAGCTGGGCCGCAGCCGTCACTGAAGCTTTCTTT. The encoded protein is CASSWAAAVTEAFF.

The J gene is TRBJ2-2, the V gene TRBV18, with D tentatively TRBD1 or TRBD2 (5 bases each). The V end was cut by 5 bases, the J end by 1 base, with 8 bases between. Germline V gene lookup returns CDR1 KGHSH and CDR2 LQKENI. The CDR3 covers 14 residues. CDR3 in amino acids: CASSTGLNTGELFF. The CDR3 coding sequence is TGTGCCAGCTCAACGGGGCTGAACACCGGGGAGCTGTTTTTT.

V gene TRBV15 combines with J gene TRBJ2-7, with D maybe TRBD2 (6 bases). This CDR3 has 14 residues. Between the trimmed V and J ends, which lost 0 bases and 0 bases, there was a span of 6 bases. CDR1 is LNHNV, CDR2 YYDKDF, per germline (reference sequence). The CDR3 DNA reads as TGTGCCACCAGCAGAGACGGGAGCTCCTACGAGCAGTACTTC. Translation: CATSRDGSSYEQYF.

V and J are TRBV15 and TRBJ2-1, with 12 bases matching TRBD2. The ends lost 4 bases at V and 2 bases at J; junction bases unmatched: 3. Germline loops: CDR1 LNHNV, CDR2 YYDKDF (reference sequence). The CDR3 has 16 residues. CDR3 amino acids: CATSNASGRAYNEQFF. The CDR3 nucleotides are TGTGCCACCAGCAACGCTAGCGGGAGGGCCTACAATGAGCAGTTCTTC.

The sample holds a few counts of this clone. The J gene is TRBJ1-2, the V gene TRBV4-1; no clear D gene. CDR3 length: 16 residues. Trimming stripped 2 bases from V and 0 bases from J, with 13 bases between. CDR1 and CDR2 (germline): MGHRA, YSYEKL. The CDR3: CASSQTGREANYGYTF. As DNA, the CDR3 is TGCGCCAGCAGCCAAACCGGACGGGAAGCTAACTATGGCTACACCTTC.

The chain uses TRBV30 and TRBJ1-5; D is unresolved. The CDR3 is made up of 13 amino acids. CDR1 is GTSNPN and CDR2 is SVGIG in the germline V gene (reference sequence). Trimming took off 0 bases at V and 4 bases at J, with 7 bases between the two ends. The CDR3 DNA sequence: TGTGCCTGGAGTGTAAAGAGGAATCAGCCCCAGCATTTT. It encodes CAWSVKRNQPQHF.

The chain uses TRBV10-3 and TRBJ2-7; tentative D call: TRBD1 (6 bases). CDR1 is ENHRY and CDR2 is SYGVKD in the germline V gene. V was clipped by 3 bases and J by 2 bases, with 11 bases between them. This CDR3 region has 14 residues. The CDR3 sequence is CAISERQATYEQYF. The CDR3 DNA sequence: TGTGCCATCAGTGAACGACAGGCTACCTACGAGCAGTACTTC.

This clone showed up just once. This chain's CDR3 is CATSSTAGSTDTQYF. The CDR3 DNA is TGTGCCACCAGCAGTACGGCGGGAAGCACAGATACGCAGTATTTT. The chain links TRBV15 to TRBJ2-3; D might be TRBD2 (6 bases). Between the trimmed V and J ends, which lost 3 bases and 0 bases, there was a span of 10 bases. The CDR3 has 15 residues. Germline CDR1 and CDR2: LNHNV and YYDKDF (reference sequence).

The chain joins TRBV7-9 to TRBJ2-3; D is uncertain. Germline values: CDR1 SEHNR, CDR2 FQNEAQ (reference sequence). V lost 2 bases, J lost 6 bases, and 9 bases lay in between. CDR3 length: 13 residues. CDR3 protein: CASSLIAGDTQYF. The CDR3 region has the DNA TGTGCCAGCAGCTTAATAGCAGGCGATACGCAGTATTTT.

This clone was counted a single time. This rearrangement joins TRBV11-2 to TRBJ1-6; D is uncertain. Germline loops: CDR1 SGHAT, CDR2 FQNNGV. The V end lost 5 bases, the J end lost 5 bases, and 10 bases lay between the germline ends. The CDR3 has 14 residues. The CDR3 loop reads CASSRSTNNSPLHF. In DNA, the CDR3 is TGTGCCAGCAGCCGTTCCACAAATAATTCACCCCTCCACTTT.

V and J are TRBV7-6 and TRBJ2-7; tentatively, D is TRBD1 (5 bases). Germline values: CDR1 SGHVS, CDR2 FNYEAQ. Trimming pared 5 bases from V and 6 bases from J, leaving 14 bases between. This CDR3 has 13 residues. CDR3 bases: TGTGCCAGCAGCCCTAGGGGCCGCTCCGAGCAGTACTTC. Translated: CASSPRGRSEQYF.

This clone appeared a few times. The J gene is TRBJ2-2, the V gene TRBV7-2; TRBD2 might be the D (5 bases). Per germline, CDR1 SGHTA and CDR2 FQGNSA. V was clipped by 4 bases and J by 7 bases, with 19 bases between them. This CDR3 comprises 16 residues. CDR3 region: CASSSSGSPRVGELFF. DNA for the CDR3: TGTGCCAGCAGCTCCAGTGGTAGTCCGAGGGTCGGGGAGCTGTTTTTT.

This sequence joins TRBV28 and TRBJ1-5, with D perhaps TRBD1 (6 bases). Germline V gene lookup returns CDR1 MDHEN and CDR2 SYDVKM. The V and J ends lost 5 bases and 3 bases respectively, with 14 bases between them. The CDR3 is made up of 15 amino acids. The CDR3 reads CASSLPDSLNQPQHF. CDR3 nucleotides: TGTGCCAGCAGTCTGCCGGACAGCCTCAATCAGCCCCAGCATTTT.

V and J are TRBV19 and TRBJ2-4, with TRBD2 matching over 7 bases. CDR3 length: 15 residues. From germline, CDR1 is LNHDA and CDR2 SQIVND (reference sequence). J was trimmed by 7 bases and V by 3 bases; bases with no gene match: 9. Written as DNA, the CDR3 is TGTGCCAGTAGTATCTCCCCTAGCGGACGGAACATTCAGTACTTC. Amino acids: CASSISPSGRNIQYF. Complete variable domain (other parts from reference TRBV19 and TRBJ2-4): DGGITQSPKYLFRKEGQNVTLSCEQNLNHDAMYWYRQDPGQGLRLIYYSQIVNDFQKGDIAEGYSVSREKKESFPLTVTSAQKNPTAFYLCASSISPSGRNIQYFGAGTRLSVL.

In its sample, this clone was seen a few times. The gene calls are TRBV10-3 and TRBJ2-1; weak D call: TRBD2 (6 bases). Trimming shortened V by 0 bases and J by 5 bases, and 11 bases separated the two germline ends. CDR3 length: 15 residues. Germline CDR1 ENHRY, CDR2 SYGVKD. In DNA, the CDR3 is TGTGCCATCAGTGAGTCCCCGGCGGGGAACAATGAGCAGTTCTTC. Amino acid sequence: CAISESPAGNNEQFF.

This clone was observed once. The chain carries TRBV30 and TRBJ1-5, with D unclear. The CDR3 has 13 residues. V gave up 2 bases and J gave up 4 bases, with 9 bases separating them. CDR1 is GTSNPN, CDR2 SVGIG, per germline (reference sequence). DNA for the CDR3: TGTGCCTGGAGTACGATGGGGAATCAGCCCCAGCATTTT. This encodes CAWSTMGNQPQHF. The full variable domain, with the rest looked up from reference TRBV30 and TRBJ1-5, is SQTIHQWPATLVQPVGSPLSLECTVEGTSNPNLYWYRQAAGRGLQLLFYSVGIGQISSEVPQNLSASRPQDRQFILSSKKLLLSDSGFYLCAWSTMGNQPQHFGDGTRLSIL.

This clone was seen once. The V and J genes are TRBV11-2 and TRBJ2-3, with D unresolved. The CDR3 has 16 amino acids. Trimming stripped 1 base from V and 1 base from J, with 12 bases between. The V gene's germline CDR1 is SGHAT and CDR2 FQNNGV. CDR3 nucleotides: TGTGCCAGCAGCTTAGTTCCCCCCCTGCGCACAGATACGCAGTATTTT. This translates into CASSLVPPLRTDTQYF.